These T cell receptor beta chains were read from a single sample in a study of regulatory T cells in long-lasting Graves disease. TCRdb recomputed calls from the multiplex PCR reads with MiXCR, one row per CDR3 protein. The table includes about 470,000 distinct CDR3 sequences, around a fifth detected once. The sample consisted of peripheral blood mononuclear cells (PBMCs), taken when the disease was refractory, from a patient treated with antithyroid drugs. Receptors originate from a female donor with Graves disease. Each CDR3 is given with its conserved first and last residue. The D gene is left open where the match is weak. A row's size may be missing; if present it is once, few, many or a size class.

j_gene: TRBJ1-1; abundance: -; v_gene: TRBV7-9; d_gene: TRBD1; CDR3nt: TGTGCCAGCAGCCTCCGGACAGGGGCCACTGAAGCTTTCTTT; CDR3aa: CASSLRTGATEAFF
j_gene: TRBJ2-3; abundance: few; v_gene: TRBV24-1; d_gene: TRBD2; CDR3nt: TGTGCCACCAGTGCTAGCGGGCTCAGCACAGATACGCAGTATTTT; CDR3aa: CATSASGLSTDTQYF
j_gene: TRBJ2-7; abundance: few; v_gene: TRBV29-1; d_gene: TRBD1; CDR3nt: TGCAGCGTCGGCACAGGGGGCGGCGAGCAGTACTTC; CDR3aa: CSVGTGGGEQYF
j_gene: TRBJ2-3; abundance: -; v_gene: TRBV28; d_gene: TRBD1; CDR3nt: TGTGCCAGCAAGACAGGGTTCGCAGATACGCAGTATTTT; CDR3aa: CASKTGFADTQYF
j_gene: TRBJ1-2; abundance: -; v_gene: TRBV6-1; d_gene: -; CDR3nt: TGTGCCAGCAGTGACAGGTTCTATGGCTACACCTTC; CDR3aa: CASSDRFYGYTF
j_gene: TRBJ1-1; abundance: many; v_gene: TRBV10-3; d_gene: -; CDR3nt: TGTGCCAACGCTCTCGACGGGAACACTGAAGCTTTCTTT; CDR3aa: CANALDGNTEAFF
j_gene: TRBJ2-7; abundance: few; v_gene: TRBV19; d_gene: -; CDR3nt: TGTGCCAGTAGTATTGGGACCTCAGCATACGAGCAGTACTTC; CDR3aa: CASSIGTSAYEQYF
j_gene: TRBJ2-7; abundance: few; v_gene: TRBV28; d_gene: TRBD1; CDR3nt: TGTGCCAGCAGTCCACTACAGGGGGCAGCGATCTACGAGCAGTACTTC; CDR3aa: CASSPLQGAAIYEQYF
j_gene: TRBJ1-4; abundance: many; v_gene: TRBV5-1; d_gene: -; CDR3nt: TGCGCCAGCAGCTCGGGGCGACGGAGTAGTGAAAAACTGTTTTTT; CDR3aa: CASSSGRRSSEKLFF
j_gene: TRBJ2-2; abundance: -; v_gene: TRBV12-3/TRBV12-4; d_gene: -; CDR3nt: TGTGCCAGCACCTCCGGACTGAACACCGGGGAGCTGTTTTTT; CDR3aa: CASTSGLNTGELFF
j_gene: TRBJ2-1; abundance: -; v_gene: TRBV2; d_gene: -; CDR3nt: TGTGCCAGCAGTGTATTGGAGGGAGAGGGGTCCTACAATGAGCAGTTCTTC; CDR3aa: CASSVLEGEGSYNEQFF
j_gene: TRBJ2-4; abundance: -; v_gene: TRBV20-1; d_gene: -; CDR3nt: TGCAGTGCTAGAGATGGGCAAAGGGGTATGAAAAACATTCAGTACTTC; CDR3aa: CSARDGQRGMKNIQYF
j_gene: TRBJ2-3; abundance: -; v_gene: TRBV7-6; d_gene: TRBD1; CDR3nt: TGTGCCAGCAGCTTAGTGGGGACAGGGCACACAGATACGCAGTATTTT; CDR3aa: CASSLVGTGHTDTQYF
j_gene: TRBJ2-7; abundance: many; v_gene: TRBV13; d_gene: -; CDR3nt: TGTGCCAGCAGCTCCGGGACGGTAATCTACGAGCAGTACTTC; CDR3aa: CASSSGTVIYEQYF
j_gene: TRBJ1-1; abundance: many; v_gene: TRBV10-3; d_gene: TRBD1; CDR3nt: TGTGCCATCAGTGGAAGACAGGGAGGGGCTGAAGCTTTCTTT; CDR3aa: CAISGRQGGAEAFF
j_gene: TRBJ2-4; abundance: few; v_gene: TRBV12-3/TRBV12-4; d_gene: TRBD2; CDR3nt: TGTGCCAGCACTACTAGCGGGAGCTCCATTAACAAAAACATTCAGTACTTC; CDR3aa: CASTTSGSSINKNIQYF
j_gene: TRBJ1-5; abundance: few; v_gene: TRBV13; d_gene: -; CDR3nt: TGTGCCAGCAGCTTAGGAGGGGCAGGTCAGCCCCAGCATTTT; CDR3aa: CASSLGGAGQPQHF
j_gene: TRBJ2-4; abundance: many; v_gene: TRBV6-2/TRBV6-3; d_gene: TRBD1; CDR3nt: TGTGCCAGCAGTTATCGGAAGACAGGGGCTCCAATAGCCAAAAACATTCAGTACTTC; CDR3aa: CASSYRKTGAPIAKNIQYF
j_gene: TRBJ1-2; abundance: -; v_gene: TRBV5-1; d_gene: TRBD1; CDR3nt: TGCGCCAGCAGCAACAAACAGGGGAGGCGTGTTGGAAACTATGGCTACACCTTC; CDR3aa: CASSNKQGRRVGNYGYTF
j_gene: TRBJ2-7; abundance: many; v_gene: TRBV10-3; d_gene: TRBD2; CDR3nt: TGTGCCATCAGCCTACTAGCGGGAGAGTACGAGCAGTACTTC; CDR3aa: CAISLLAGEYEQYF
j_gene: TRBJ2-7; abundance: many; v_gene: TRBV20-1; d_gene: -; CDR3nt: TGCAGTGCTAGAGATGACTATCGGAACTCCTACGAGCAGTACTTC; CDR3aa: CSARDDYRNSYEQYF
j_gene: TRBJ2-7; abundance: -; v_gene: TRBV29-1; d_gene: TRBD2; CDR3nt: TGCAGCATCGTGAGGGTCGCTAGCGGGAGTGGCTCGTACGAGCAGTACTTC; CDR3aa: CSIVRVASGSGSYEQYF
j_gene: TRBJ2-7; abundance: few; v_gene: TRBV6-1; d_gene: -; CDR3nt: TGTGCCAGCAGTGAACTCCAGGGTAGCTCCTACGAGCAGTACTTC; CDR3aa: CASSELQGSSYEQYF
j_gene: TRBJ2-3; abundance: -; v_gene: TRBV20-1; d_gene: TRBD2; CDR3nt: TGCAGTGCTAGAGATCCTAGCGGGAGGCAAGATACGCAGTATTTT; CDR3aa: CSARDPSGRQDTQYF
j_gene: TRBJ2-2; abundance: few; v_gene: TRBV9; d_gene: -; CDR3nt: TGTGCCAGCAGCTTGGGGCAGGCTGGCACCGGGGAGCTGTTTTTT; CDR3aa: CASSLGQAGTGELFF
j_gene: TRBJ2-6; abundance: -; v_gene: TRBV15; d_gene: -; CDR3nt: TGTGCCACCAGCAGAGCAAGCTGGGCCAACGTCCTGACTTTC; CDR3aa: CATSRASWANVLTF
j_gene: TRBJ2-5; abundance: many; v_gene: TRBV7-6; d_gene: -; CDR3nt: TGTGCCAGCAGCTTTGGGACGGTACAAGAGACCCAGTACTTC; CDR3aa: CASSFGTVQETQYF
j_gene: TRBJ2-5; abundance: many; v_gene: TRBV12-3/TRBV12-4; d_gene: TRBD2; CDR3nt: TGTGCCAGCAGTCCGCGGGAGGGGGCTCACCAAGAGACCCAGTACTTC; CDR3aa: CASSPREGAHQETQYF
j_gene: TRBJ2-7; abundance: -; v_gene: TRBV5-6; d_gene: -; CDR3nt: TGTGCCAGCAGCTTGTATCAGGGTAGCGAGCAGTACTTC; CDR3aa: CASSLYQGSEQYF
j_gene: TRBJ2-1; abundance: few; v_gene: TRBV7-9; d_gene: -; CDR3nt: TGTGCCAGCAGCCCTCCGGGTCCCTCCTACAATGAGCAGTTCTTC; CDR3aa: CASSPPGPSYNEQFF
j_gene: TRBJ2-7; abundance: many; v_gene: TRBV12-3/TRBV12-4; d_gene: -; CDR3nt: TGTGCCAGCAGTTTAGCGAGGGGGGGGCCCTACGAGCAGTACTTC; CDR3aa: CASSLARGGPYEQYF
j_gene: TRBJ1-5; abundance: -; v_gene: TRBV19; d_gene: TRBD1; CDR3nt: TGTGCCAGTATGGGACAGACATTTAGCAATCAGCCCCAGCATTTT; CDR3aa: CASMGQTFSNQPQHF
j_gene: TRBJ2-5; abundance: -; v_gene: TRBV4-1; d_gene: -; CDR3nt: TGCGCCAGCAGCCAATTATGGGGCGCTGCCCAGTACTTC; CDR3aa: CASSQLWGAAQYF
j_gene: TRBJ1-1; abundance: few; v_gene: TRBV5-5; d_gene: -; CDR3nt: TGTGCCAGCAGCCGAAAACCAGGGGCCAACACTGAAGCTTTCTTT; CDR3aa: CASSRKPGANTEAFF
j_gene: TRBJ2-7; abundance: -; v_gene: TRBV20-1; d_gene: TRBD2; CDR3nt: TGCAGTGCTAGAGATTGGGGGGGTTCGGTCGGGCAGTACTTC; CDR3aa: CSARDWGGSVGQYF
j_gene: TRBJ1-4; abundance: many; v_gene: TRBV30; d_gene: -; CDR3nt: TGTGCCGGGGAATTTGCAACTAATGAAAAACTGTTTTTT; CDR3aa: CAGEFATNEKLFF
j_gene: TRBJ1-4; abundance: many; v_gene: TRBV2; d_gene: -; CDR3nt: TGTGCCAGCATTGAAGACAGGTCCAGTGAAAAACTGTTTTTT; CDR3aa: CASIEDRSSEKLFF
j_gene: TRBJ2-1; abundance: once; v_gene: TRBV11-2; d_gene: TRBD1; CDR3nt: TGTGCCAGCAGCTTAGGGATCGACAGGGCCTACAATGAGCAGTTCTTC; CDR3aa: CASSLGIDRAYNEQFF
j_gene: TRBJ1-6; abundance: few; v_gene: TRBV27; d_gene: -; CDR3nt: TGTGCCAGCAGTTTAATAGGGCCAGGGAAGGATTCACCCCTCCACTTT; CDR3aa: CASSLIGPGKDSPLHF
j_gene: TRBJ1-2; abundance: many; v_gene: TRBV28; d_gene: -; CDR3nt: TGTGCCAGTAGGGATCTGGGCTATGGCTACACCTTC; CDR3aa: CASRDLGYGYTF
j_gene: TRBJ2-7; abundance: -; v_gene: TRBV7-9; d_gene: -; CDR3nt: TGTGCCAGCAGCTTAGAGTGGAGTGGTCGTTACGAGCAGTACTTC; CDR3aa: CASSLEWSGRYEQYF
j_gene: TRBJ1-5; abundance: few; v_gene: TRBV10-3; d_gene: TRBD1; CDR3nt: TGTGCCATCAGTGTGGACAGGGCGGGGAATCAGCCCCAGCATTTT; CDR3aa: CAISVDRAGNQPQHF
j_gene: TRBJ2-2; abundance: many; v_gene: TRBV24-1; d_gene: -; CDR3nt: TGTGCCACCAGTGCTGCCAGGGACCGGAGTAACACCGGGGAGCTGTTTTTT; CDR3aa: CATSAARDRSNTGELFF
j_gene: TRBJ2-5; abundance: -; v_gene: TRBV5-1; d_gene: -; CDR3nt: TGCGCCAGCAGCTTGGGTCGGCAGGCGGGACAAGAGACCCAGTACTTC; CDR3aa: CASSLGRQAGQETQYF
j_gene: TRBJ2-7; abundance: many; v_gene: TRBV12-3/TRBV12-4; d_gene: -; CDR3nt: TGTGCCAGCAGTGGACACAACTACGAGCAGTACTTC; CDR3aa: CASSGHNYEQYF
j_gene: TRBJ1-6; abundance: few; v_gene: TRBV5-6; d_gene: TRBD1; CDR3nt: TGTGCCAGCAGCGATTCCCGGCAGGGGGTAATGAATTCACCCCTCCACTTT; CDR3aa: CASSDSRQGVMNSPLHF
j_gene: TRBJ1-2; abundance: many; v_gene: TRBV19; d_gene: -; CDR3nt: TGTGCCAGTAGTATGGGGTCAGGGATCCCACTCAAATATGGCTACACCTTC; CDR3aa: CASSMGSGIPLKYGYTF
j_gene: TRBJ2-7; abundance: -; v_gene: TRBV7-2; d_gene: TRBD1; CDR3nt: TGTGCCAGCAGCTTAGTGGGGACAGACACCTACGAGCAGTACTTC; CDR3aa: CASSLVGTDTYEQYF
j_gene: TRBJ1-5; abundance: -; v_gene: TRBV10-3; d_gene: TRBD1; CDR3nt: TGTGCCATCAGTGAGTCGACAGGGGGTGCAGACCAGCCCCAGCATTTT; CDR3aa: CAISESTGGADQPQHF
j_gene: TRBJ2-7; abundance: few; v_gene: TRBV27; d_gene: -; CDR3nt: TGTGCCAGCAGCTCTGGGCCAGGGCTTCGATCCTACGAGCAGTACTTC; CDR3aa: CASSSGPGLRSYEQYF
j_gene: TRBJ2-1; abundance: -; v_gene: TRBV27; d_gene: -; CDR3nt: TGTGCCAGCAGTTTCCTCCCCGAATCCTACAATGAGCAGTTCTTC; CDR3aa: CASSFLPESYNEQFF
j_gene: TRBJ1-5; abundance: many; v_gene: TRBV28; d_gene: -; CDR3nt: TGTGCCAGCAGCCGGGCCAGGGGATTGAGCAATCAGCCCCAGCATTTT; CDR3aa: CASSRARGLSNQPQHF
j_gene: TRBJ2-2; abundance: few; v_gene: TRBV7-9; d_gene: -; CDR3nt: TGTGCCAGCAGCTCCCGGCGGGACGGCCCGCCGAACACCGGGGAGCTGTTTTTT; CDR3aa: CASSSRRDGPPNTGELFF
j_gene: TRBJ2-7; abundance: many; v_gene: TRBV11-2; d_gene: TRBD1; CDR3nt: TGTGCCAGCAGCTTCTACAGGGGCCCCTACGAGCAGTACTTC; CDR3aa: CASSFYRGPYEQYF
j_gene: TRBJ2-7; abundance: -; v_gene: TRBV3-1; d_gene: -; CDR3nt: TGTGCCAGCAGCCAAGATTTCCAGGCGACCTACGAGCAGTACTTC; CDR3aa: CASSQDFQATYEQYF
j_gene: TRBJ1-2; abundance: many; v_gene: TRBV30; d_gene: -; CDR3nt: TGTGCCTGGACCTTAAACCCGACGGGGGGCTACACCTTC; CDR3aa: CAWTLNPTGGYTF
j_gene: TRBJ2-7; abundance: few; v_gene: TRBV12-3/TRBV12-4; d_gene: -; CDR3nt: TGTGCCAGCAGTTTAGGAGAGATCTACGAGCAGTACTTC; CDR3aa: CASSLGEIYEQYF
j_gene: TRBJ2-7; abundance: many; v_gene: TRBV28; d_gene: TRBD1; CDR3nt: TGTGCCAGCAGTTTATGGGCCTACAGGGGGCAGGGGGCCTACGAGCAGTACTTC; CDR3aa: CASSLWAYRGQGAYEQYF